A single sample is the source of the 9 T cell receptor beta chains below, sequenced in a study of CD8 T cells in ankylosing spondylitis. TCRdb re-derived calls from the 5' RACE reads in MiXCR, one entry per CDR3 protein. The data show fewer than 200,000 distinct CDR3 sequences, around 18% seen once. The sequenced material came from blood, either unsorted or a sorted T cell fraction (not recorded which). Receptor source: a male donor with ankylosing spondylitis or in good health (not recorded which).

This chain connects TRBV5-1 to TRBJ2-1, with 7 bases matching TRBD1. CDR1 and CDR2 from the germline V gene are SGHRS and YFSETQ. This CDR3 is built from 14 residues. The V and J ends lost 0 bases and 13 bases, in that order; junction bases with no gene match: 10. CDR3 region: CASSLGQGAPEQFF. In DNA form, the CDR3 reads TGCGCCAGCAGCTTGGGACAGGGAGCCCCAGAACAGTTCTTC.

The V gene is TRBV7-3, the J gene TRBJ1-2, with 8 bases lining up with TRBD1. Germline assignment: CDR1 SGHTA and CDR2 FQGTGA. The CDR3 spans 14 residues. Germline trimming cut 0 bases from V and 7 bases from J; bases unmatched to any gene: 4. The CDR3 loop is CASSLTSGGAGYTF. CDR3 DNA sequence: TGTGCCAGCAGCTTAACGTCAGGGGGCGCTGGCTACACCTTC.

This clonotype was found many times. This sequence joins TRBV20-1 and TRBJ2-2; D gene ambiguous. Per germline, CDR1 DFQATT and CDR2 SNEGSKA (reference sequence). This CDR3 is 14 amino acids long. Trimming pared 4 bases from V and 0 bases from J, leaving 9 bases between. In nucleotides, the CDR3 is TGCAGTGCTACAGACTGGTCGAACACCGGGGAGCTGTTTTTT. Its translation is CSATDWSNTGELFF.

Many counts were recorded for this clonotype. The rearrangement joins TRBV20-1 to TRBJ2-3; D is perhaps TRBD1 (7 bases). V was clipped by 6 bases and J by 6 bases, with 16 bases between them. Germline CDR1 is DFQATT and CDR2 is SNEGSKA (reference sequence). CDR3 length: 13 residues. CDR3 loop: CSARRGASDTQYF. CDR3 sequence (DNA): TGCAGTGCCCGCAGGGGGGCAAGTGATACGCAGTATTTT.

This clonotype came up many times. The rearrangement joins TRBV5-4 to TRBJ2-3; D remains unclear. The CDR3 loop spans 13 amino acids. Germline CDR1 and CDR2: SGHNT and YYREEE (reference sequence). Trimming took off 5 bases at V and 0 bases at J, with 7 bases between the two ends. CDR3 sequence reads: CASRAPSTDTQYF. In nucleotides, the CDR3 is TGTGCCAGCAGGGCCCCCAGCACAGATACGCAGTATTTT. The complete variable domain, with remaining parts taken from reference TRBV5-4 and TRBJ2-3, reads ETGVTQSPTHLIKTRGQQVTLRCSSQSGHNTVSWYQQALGQGPQFIFQYYREEENGRGNFPPRFSGLQFPNYSSELNVNALELDDSALYLCASRAPSTDTQYFGPGTRLTVL.

This clonotype has at least ten counts. This chain joins TRBV2 and TRBJ2-2, with 8 bases lining up with TRBD2. The trim removed 8 bases at V and 6 bases at J, leaving 5 bases unmatched. CDR3 length: 13 amino acids. Looked up from germline, CDR1 is SNHLY and CDR2 is FYNNEI. The DNA for the CDR3 is TGTGCCAGCTCGCGGGAGGTCCCCGGGGAGCTGTTTTTT. Residues: CASSREVPGELFF.

There are a few counts of this clonotype. The chain combines TRBV29-1 with TRBJ2-2; D call uncertain. Between the trimmed V and J ends, which lost 2 bases and 5 bases, there was a span of 6 bases. The CDR3 loop spans 12 amino acids. Germline CDR1 reads SQVTM; CDR2 reads ANQGSEA. CDR3 nucleotide sequence: TGCAGCGTTGAACGACGGACCGGGGAGCTGTTTTTT. This sequence encodes CSVERRTGELFF.

The chain has TRBV30 and TRBJ2-7; 12 bases are a match to TRBD1. Germline V CDR1 and CDR2: GTSNPN, SVGIG (reference sequence). CDR3 length equals 14 residues. Trimming cost V 2 bases and J 7 bases; bases outside gene matches: 6. The CDR3 loop reads CAWSHGTGGMEQYF. For the CDR3, the DNA is TGTGCCTGGAGTCATGGGACAGGGGGCATGGAGCAGTACTTC.

This clonotype was counted a few times. The J gene is TRBJ2-1, the V gene TRBV5-1; 9 positions agree with TRBD2. This CDR3 is 16 amino acids long. The germline gives CDR1 SGHRS, CDR2 YFSETQ. After removal of 1 base from V and 0 bases from J, the junction contained 2 bases not matched to a gene. The CDR3 DNA sequence: TGCGCCAGCAGCTTGAATAGCGGGGGCTCCTACAATGAGCAGTTCTTC. Protein: CASSLNSGGSYNEQFF.